These 16 T cell receptor beta chains originate from one sample sequenced in a study of T cell repertoires in cytomegalovirus infection. TCRdb called the reads again in MiXCR, with one record for every CDR3 protein. The profile covers 200,000 to 300,000 distinct CDR3 sequences, with approximately 9.1% appearing a single time and about 14% taken by the ten largest. What was sequenced was PBMCs. All receptors derive from a human donor in good health (CMV status not recorded). Some clones in this sample may be carry-over from other donors' samples.

This clonotype has ten or more counts. This rearrangement joins TRBV10-3 to TRBJ2-4, with 9 bases that match TRBD1. V lost 2 bases and J lost 4; bases outside the gene matches: 3. The CDR3 runs 15 residues. Germline V CDR1 and CDR2: ENHRY, SYGVKD. CDR3 coding DNA: TGTGCCATCAGTGAGCCGGGGACAGGGAAAAACATTCAGTACTTC. Amino acid sequence: CAISEPGTGKNIQYF.

This clonotype was seen repeatedly, ten times or more. V is TRBV11-3 and J is TRBJ2-1; D unclear. This CDR3 is built from 12 residues. V was pared by 4 bases and J by 5 bases, with 6 bases between. Germline V CDR1 and CDR2: SGHNT, YENEEA. For the CDR3, the DNA is TGTGCCAGCAGCTCGTGGAACAATGAGCAGTTCTTC. Translation: CASSSWNNEQFF. The full variable domain, in which reference TRBV11-3 and TRBJ2-1 provide the parts outside the CDR3, is EAGVVQSPRYKIIEKKQPVAFWCNPISGHNTLYWYLQNLGQGPELLIRYENEEAVDDSQLPKDRFSAERLKGVDSTLKIQPAELGDSAVYLCASSSWNNEQFFGPGTRLTVL.

This clonotype was detected ten times or more. Here the CDR3 DNA reads TGTGCCAGCAGTGTTTTGGACGGGGAGGCCTATGGCTACACCTTC. Encoded protein: CASSVLDGEAYGYTF. The V call is TRBV6-1, the J call TRBJ1-2; D unclear. V lost 4 bases to trimming and J lost 4 bases, with 16 bases between them. The CDR3 covers 15 residues. The germline CDR1 and CDR2 sequences are MNHNS and SASEGT.

The chain couples TRBV4-3 to TRBJ2-5, with TRBD2 as a possible D gene (5 bases). Germline V lookup: CDR1 LGHNA, CDR2 YSLEER. Trimming pared 4 bases from V and 1 base from J, leaving 13 bases between. The CDR3 runs 15 residues. CDR3 in amino acids: CASSRERGFQETQYF. As DNA, the CDR3 is TGCGCCAGCAGCCGGGAAAGAGGGTTCCAAGAGACCCAGTACTTC.

V usage is TRBV7-2 and J usage is TRBJ1-2, with 8 nucleotides matching TRBD1. CDR3 length: 13 residues. Germline V CDR1 and CDR2: SGHTA, FQGNSA. After removal of 4 bases from V and 8 bases from J, the junction contained 6 bases not matched to a gene. CDR3 in amino acids: CASSSTGEGGYTF. In DNA, the CDR3 is TGTGCCAGCAGCTCGACAGGGGAGGGCGGCTACACCTTC.

This clonotype showed up just a few times. The chain has TRBV7-2 and TRBJ2-2; TRBD2 matches at 10 bases. CDR3 size: 16 residues. With V trimmed by 4 bases and J by 5 bases, 7 bases remained unmatched. Per the germline V gene, CDR1 is SGHTA and CDR2 is FQGNSA. CDR3 in DNA: TGTGCCAGCAGCTCCATGAGCGGGGGGGCAACCGGGGAGCTGTTTTTT. It codes for CASSSMSGGATGELFF.

Ten or more counts support this clonotype. This rearrangement joins TRBV11-2 to TRBJ2-3; 7 bases line up with TRBD1. Germline assignment: CDR1 SGHAT and CDR2 FQNNGV. Trimming took 1 base from V and 4 from J; bases not matched to a gene: 8. This CDR3 region has 16 residues. CDR3 sequence reads: CASSLVKGQGADTQYF. The CDR3 DNA follows: TGTGCCAGCAGCTTAGTCAAGGGGCAGGGGGCAGATACGCAGTATTTT.

The chain links TRBV20-1 to TRBJ1-5, with D possibly being TRBD1 (5 bases). CDR3 size: 11 residues. Trimming took off 6 bases at V and 5 bases at J, with 8 bases between the two ends. Germline V gene data show CDR1 as DFQATT and CDR2 as SNEGSKA (reference sequence). The CDR3 reads CSAGDDQPQHF. CDR3 coding DNA: TGCAGTGCGGGGGACGATCAGCCCCAGCATTTT.

The chain has TRBV7-9 and TRBJ2-2; D is unresolved. V was cut by 5 bases and J by 3 bases, with 16 bases left in between. In germline, CDR1 is SEHNR, CDR2 FQNEAQ (reference sequence). This CDR3 spans 16 amino acids. The CDR3 sequence is CASSLTRRTYTGELFF. CDR3 DNA: TGTGCCAGCAGCCTGACACGCCGTACTTACACCGGGGAGCTGTTTTTT.

At least ten counts were recorded for this clonotype. This chain links TRBV12-3 or TRBV12-4 with TRBJ1-6; D unresolved. There are 13 residues in the CDR3. The V and J ends lost 4 bases and 7 bases respectively, with 8 bases between them. This CDR3 reads CASSWNSNSPLHF. CDR3 bases: TGTGCCAGCAGTTGGAACAGCAATTCACCCCTCCACTTT.

This clonotype has at least ten counts. The rearrangement joins TRBV7-9 to TRBJ1-2, with 7 bases aligning to TRBD1. Trimming cost V 4 bases and J 7 bases; bases outside gene matches: 3. Germline CDR1 is SEHNR and CDR2 is FQNEAQ (reference sequence). The CDR3 is 12 amino acids. CDR3 DNA: TGTGCCAGCAGCTCGGGACAGCCTGGCTACACCTTC. It yields the protein CASSSGQPGYTF.

CDR3 coding DNA: TGTGCCAGCAGTAACCGGGACGGATTACCGAATCAGCCCCAGCATTTT. This gives the protein CASSNRDGLPNQPQHF. J is TRBJ1-5 and V is TRBV28; tentative D call: TRBD1 (5 bases). Trimming shortened V by 5 bases and J by 4 bases, and 18 bases separated the two germline ends. The germline gives CDR1 MDHEN, CDR2 SYDVKM. This CDR3 comprises 16 residues. Based on the CDR3 plus reference TRBV28 and TRBJ1-5, the full variable domain is DVKVTQSSRYLVKRTGEKVFLECVQDMDHENMFWYRQDPGLGLRLIYFSYDVKMKEKGDIPEGYSVSREKKERFSLILESASTNQTSMYLCASSNRDGLPNQPQHFGDGTRLSIL.

About this clonotype itself: A much larger clonotype is one base distant, so this may be a read error. The J gene is TRBJ2-7, the V gene TRBV7-6; 11 bases map to TRBD1. Trimming removed 2 bases from V and 2 bases from J; junction bases left unmatched: 2. From germline, CDR1 is SGHVS and CDR2 FNYEAQ. CDR3 length: 15 amino acids. The CDR3 sequence is CASSLSGQGAYEQYF. The CDR3 region has the DNA TGTGCCAGCAGCTTATCGGGACAGGGGGCCTACGAGCAGTACTTC.

This clonotype has a count of ten or more. The chain uses TRBV7-6 and TRBJ2-1; D is uncertain. Looked up from germline, CDR1 is SGHVS and CDR2 is FNYEAQ. Trimming removed 6 bases at V and 5 bases at J, with 11 bases between. CDR3 length equals 13 residues. The CDR3 nucleotides are TGTGCCAGCAGTCGGCAGTCCCACAATGAGCAGTTCTTC. This sequence encodes CASSRQSHNEQFF.

This clonotype has only a few counts. The rearrangement joins TRBV14 to TRBJ2-1, with 14 bases matching TRBD2. With 4 bases clipped from V and 1 base from J, the junction kept 6 bases outside the gene matches. The CDR3 is 18 amino acids. Germline values: CDR1 SGHDN, CDR2 FVKESK. The CDR3: CASSLGLAGVPSYNEQFF. In DNA form, the CDR3 reads TGTGCCAGCAGCCTGGGACTAGCGGGAGTCCCATCCTACAATGAGCAGTTCTTC. Together with reference TRBV14 and TRBJ2-1, the CDR3 gives the full variable domain: EAGVTQFPSHSVIEKGQTVTLRCDPISGHDNLYWYRRVMGKEIKFLLHFVKESKQDESGMPNNRFLAERTGGTYSTLKVQPAELEDSGVYFCASSLGLAGVPSYNEQFFGPGTRLTVL.

The genes are TRBV30 and TRBJ2-4; 10 bases are shared with TRBD1. CDR1 is GTSNPN, CDR2 SVGIG, per germline (reference sequence). This CDR3 spans 13 amino acids. Losses at the gene ends were 5 bases for V and 7 bases for J; bases not matched to a gene: 5. CDR3 residues: CAWFPGQGNIQYF. The CDR3 DNA reads TGTGCCTGGTTTCCGGGACAGGGGAACATTCAGTACTTC.